This T cell receptor beta chain was observed in a study of blood T cell repertoires in COVID-19. On this clone itself: The identical CDR3 is also encoded by other nucleotide sequences in the sample.

Trimming removed 4 bases from V and 5 bases from J, with 12 bases in between. This CDR3 has 14 amino acids. The V gene's germline CDR1 is MNHEY and CDR2 SMNVEV (reference sequence). Per the original methods: Cell counts per sample came from amplifying reference gene primers. Some clones are missing from TCRdb's copy, which holds only in-frame ones; the method was immunoSEQ multiplex PCR. That table gives V, J and clone size, and the DNA gave D and trimming. This table has a few hundred thousand clones, about 86% appearing once. The chain has TRBV27 and TRBJ1-5, with D possibly matching TRBD1 (6 bases). The TCR comes from a woman under 40 who had recovered from COVID-19. The sequenced sample consisted of peripheral blood. The CDR3 loop reads CASSSTGGHQPQHF. The CDR3 DNA reads TGTGCCAGCAGTTCTACGGGGGGGCATCAGCCCCAGCATTTT.